This T cell receptor (beta chain) emerged from a study of OX40 agonist ivuxolimab in advanced cancers. Study-level information: An agonistic anti-OX40 (CD134) antibody, ivuxolimab, was used to treat the patients. Study-wide results and limits: CD8+ T cells (on average) carried more expanded clones than CD4+ T cells.

Some clones are missing from TCRdb's copy, which holds only in-frame ones; the method was immunoSEQ multiplex PCR. This table has 9,500 to 12,000 clones, approximately 80% appearing once. V shed 0 bases and J 8 bases; nucleotides not matched to a gene: 6. Germline-derived CDR1 and CDR2 are MNHNS and SASEGT. This CDR3 region has 14 residues. This clone is categorized as medium-sized. Antigen: not known. The sequenced sample was CD4+ or CD8+ T cells sorted from blood, obtained in a trial of the OX40 agonist ivuxolimab. The sequence came from an adult with an advanced solid tumor such as melanoma, head and neck, liver or kidney cancer. The chain carries TRBV6-1 and TRBJ1-2; TRBD1 aligns across 7 bases. In DNA form, the CDR3 reads TGTGCCAGCAGTGAAGCGGGGACAGCGAGGGGCTACACCTTC. Translating gives CASSEAGTARGYTF.